Listed here are 29 T cell receptor beta chains from one sample, sequenced in a study of blood T cell repertoires in COVID-19. Generated by immunoSEQ multiplex PCR, the TCRdb table keeps only in-frame clones and is missing some. Of 200,000 to 250,000 clones listed, about 86% are singletons. Material for sequencing was peripheral blood. The receptor source for this set is a woman aged 45-65 years with COVID-19, enrolled during active disease.

The V and J genes are TRBV27 and TRBJ1-2; D is unclear. Germline-derived CDR1 and CDR2 are MNHEY and SMNVEV (reference sequence). The V end lost 3 bases, the J end lost 1 base, and 15 bases lay between the germline ends. CDR3 size: 16 residues. The CDR3 nucleotides read TGTGCCAGCAGTTTGGGCCGTTTAAGTGATAACTATGGCTACACCTTC. Encoded protein: CASSLGRLSDNYGYTF.

CDR3 protein: CASSARVLGETQYF. CDR3 sequence (DNA): TGTGCCAGCAGCGCCAGGGTCCTTGGGGAGACCCAGTACTTC. J is TRBJ2-5 and V is TRBV9; tentative D call: TRBD1 (5 bases). CDR1 is SGDLS and CDR2 is YYNGEE in the germline V gene. This CDR3 comprises 14 residues. Trimming shortened V by 3 bases and J by 5 bases, and 14 bases separated the two germline ends.

CDR3 loop: CASSPTLNEGNTIYF. DNA for the CDR3: TGTGCCAGCTCACCGACACTCAATGAAGGAAACACCATATATTTT. The chain couples TRBV18 to TRBJ1-3; no firm D call. The CDR3 contains 15 residues. V lost 3 bases, J lost 4 bases, and 13 bases lay in between. CDR1 and CDR2 from the germline V gene are KGHSH and LQKENI. The full variable domain, rest sourced from reference TRBV18 and TRBJ1-3, is NAGVMQNPRHLVRRRGQEARLRCSPMKGHSHVYWYRQLPEEGLKFMVYLQKENIIDESGMPKERFSAEFPKEGPSILRIQQVVRGDSAAYFCASSPTLNEGNTIYFGEGSWLTVV.

This clone occurred once. This chain joins TRBV3-1 (or the pseudogene TRBV3-2) and TRBJ2-1, with 14 bases aligning to TRBD2. V gave up 0 bases and J gave up 10 bases; unmatched junction bases: 2. The CDR3 spans 15 residues. Germline V gives CDR1 LGHDT, CDR2 YNNKEL (reference sequence). The CDR3 sequence: CASSQEGLAGEEQFF. CDR3 nucleotides: TGTGCCAGCAGCCAAGAGGGACTAGCGGGGGAAGAGCAGTTCTTC.

Comments on this clone: The same CDR3 is also encoded by other DNA sequences in this sample. The J gene is TRBJ2-5, the V gene TRBV3-1 (or the pseudogene TRBV3-2); TRBD1 matches at 8 bases. The V segment lost 1 base and the J segment 1 base; nucleotides outside the gene matches: 5. The CDR3 spans 16 residues. CDR1 and CDR2 (germline): LGHDT, YNNKEL (reference sequence). The CDR3 region is CASSQVRDRPQETQYF. The CDR3 coding sequence is TGTGCCAGCAGCCAAGTAAGGGACAGGCCCCAAGAGACCCAGTACTTC.

This chain joins TRBV2 and TRBJ2-7, with D uncertain. The CDR3 length is 12 residues. V was trimmed by 2 bases and J by 9 bases, leaving 11 bases between them. Germline V gives CDR1 SNHLY, CDR2 FYNNEI. The DNA for the CDR3 is TGTGCCAGCAGTGAACGGAGACTCGGGCAGTACTTC. This sequence encodes CASSERRLGQYF.

The gene calls are TRBV30 and TRBJ1-1, with D maybe TRBD1 (5 bases). Germline values: CDR1 GTSNPN, CDR2 SVGIG (reference sequence). V lost 4 bases and J lost 4, with 19 bases in between. The CDR3 spans 15 residues. The CDR3 bases are TGTGCCTGGAAGGACCCAGCGGGGGGGGGCACTGAAGCTTTCTTT. As protein: CAWKDPAGGGTEAFF. Looking up the rest from reference TRBV30 and TRBJ1-1 gives the full variable domain: SQTIHQWPATLVQPVGSPLSLECTVEGTSNPNLYWYRQAAGRGLQLLFYSVGIGQISSEVPQNLSASRPQDRQFILSSKKLLLSDSGFYLCAWKDPAGGGTEAFFGQGTRLTVV.

The CDR3 sequence: CASAQGGRNIQYF. CDR3 DNA sequence: TGTGCCAGCGCACAGGGGGGGAGAAACATTCAGTACTTC. The chain links TRBV6-6 to TRBJ2-4; D possibly corresponds to TRBD1 (8 bases). This CDR3 spans 13 amino acids. Germline CDR1 and CDR2: MNHNY and SVGAGI (reference sequence). The V end lost 8 bases, the J end lost 6 bases, and 14 bases lay between the germline ends.

Written as DNA, the CDR3 is TGTGCCAGCAGCTTAGGTAGTAGGAGCTCCTATAATTCACCCCTCCACTTT. It encodes CASSLGSRSSYNSPLHF. The chain uses TRBV7-6 and TRBJ1-6, with D unresolved. Trimming pared 1 base from V and 0 bases from J, leaving 10 bases between. CDR1 is SGHVS, CDR2 FNYEAQ, per germline. The CDR3 is 17 amino acids.

The chain recombines TRBV7-9 with TRBJ2-7; perhaps TRBD1 as D (6 bases). Per germline, CDR1 SEHNR and CDR2 FQNEAQ (reference sequence). The CDR3 is 15 amino acids. Trimming cost V 1 base and J 2 bases, with 12 bases left between them. For the CDR3, the DNA is TGTGCCAGCAGCTTAGGGGGGCAGGGACCCTACGAGCAGTACTTC. Translating gives CASSLGGQGPYEQYF.

The chain carries TRBV4-3 and TRBJ1-2, with 7 bases matching TRBD1. J lost 8 bases, V lost 0 bases, and 9 bases had no gene match. Germline CDR1 LGHNA, CDR2 YSLEER. The CDR3 length is 15 residues. The CDR3 spells CASSQDRTGILGYTF. The CDR3 DNA follows: TGCGCCAGCAGCCAAGATAGGACAGGCATCTTGGGCTACACCTTC.

The genes are TRBV5-5 and TRBJ2-7, with D maybe TRBD2 (5 bases). This CDR3 spans 14 amino acids. CDR1 and CDR2 (germline): SGHKS, YYEKEE (reference sequence). V was shortened by 0 bases and J by 4 bases, with 11 bases between the two germline ends. In nucleotides, the CDR3 is TGTGCCAGCAGCTTGGAGTGGGGAGAGTACGAGCAGTACGTC. It specifies CASSLEWGEYEQYV.

The chain uses TRBV14 and TRBJ2-2, with 9 bases lining up with TRBD1. Germline trimming cut 4 bases from V and 6 bases from J; bases unmatched to any gene: 0. This CDR3 region has 13 residues. The germline gives CDR1 SGHDN, CDR2 FVKESK. CDR3 residues: CASSRTGAGELFF. The CDR3, as DNA: TGTGCCAGCAGCCGGACAGGGGCCGGGGAGCTGTTTTTT.

There are a few counts of this clone. The chain joins TRBV10-1 to TRBJ2-1, with D tentatively TRBD1 (5 bases). CDR3 length: 17 residues. Germline V CDR1 and CDR2: WNHNN, SYGVQD (reference sequence). Trimming pared 0 bases from V and 3 bases from J, leaving 15 bases between. CDR3 sequence (DNA): TGCGCCAGCAGTGAGTCGAAAGGGGTCCGTAGCTACAATGAGCAGTTCTTC. It yields the protein CASSESKGVRSYNEQFF.

The rearrangement uses TRBV3-1 (or the pseudogene TRBV3-2) and TRBJ2-5, with 8 bases that match TRBD2. J gave up 4 bases and V 0 bases, and 10 bases lay outside the gene matches. CDR3 length: 17 residues. Germline V lookup: CDR1 LGHDT, CDR2 YNNKEL (reference sequence). The chain's CDR3 is CASSQEAGAWVGETQYF. In DNA form, the CDR3 reads TGTGCCAGCAGCCAAGAAGCGGGGGCATGGGTTGGAGAGACCCAGTACTTC.

V usage is TRBV24-1 and J usage is TRBJ1-5; TRBD1 is a possible D gene (5 bases). Per germline, CDR1 KGHDR and CDR2 SFDVKD. Trimming cost V 4 bases and J 2 bases, with 14 bases left between them. The CDR3 sequence is 16 residues long. CDR3 nucleotide sequence: TGTGCCACCAGTGACCATGGACATTCCGGCAATCAGCCCCAGCATTTT. As protein: CATSDHGHSGNQPQHF.

V is TRBV4-3 and J is TRBJ1-1, with D tentatively TRBD1 (6 bases). This CDR3 comprises 13 residues. The germline V gene encodes CDR1 LGHNA and CDR2 YSLEER. V lost 3 bases and J lost 5, with 10 bases in between. The CDR3, as DNA: TGCGCCAGCAGCCACGAGGGGGGGACTGAAGCTTTCTTT. It codes for CASSHEGGTEAFF.

The rearrangement links TRBV21-1 to TRBJ1-6. TRBV21-1 is labeled a pseudogene. The CDR3 is 18 amino acids. CDR3 DNA sequence: TGTGCCAGCAGCAAAGCGGGACTTTCGAGCTCCTATAATTCACCCCTCCACTTT. It translates to CASSKAGLSSSYNSPLHF.

The chain employs TRBV25-1 and TRBJ2-1; TRBD2 matches at 13 bases. Germline CDR1 is MGHDK and CDR2 is SYGVNS. This CDR3 has 14 residues. After removal of 6 bases from V and 6 bases from J, the junction contained 2 bases not matched to a gene. The DNA for the CDR3 is TGTGCCAGCAGGACTAGCGGGGGGTCCAATGAGCAGTTCTTC. This codes for CASRTSGGSNEQFF. The variable domain in full, with the rest retrieved from reference TRBV25-1 and TRBJ2-1, is EADIYQTPRYLVIGTGKKITLECSQTMGHDKMYWYQQDPGMELHLIHYSYGVNSTEKGDLSSESTVSRIRTEHFPLTLESARPSHTSQYLCASRTSGGSNEQFFGPGTRLTVL.

This chain links TRBV12-5 with TRBJ2-6; TRBD2 matches 7 bases. Trimming cost V 0 bases and J 2 bases; bases outside gene matches: 1. Germline lookup yields CDR1 LGHNT and CDR2 FRNRAP. This CDR3 comprises 16 residues. This chain's CDR3 is CASGLVGGTGANVLTF. Written as DNA, the CDR3 is TGTGCTAGTGGTTTGGTGGGGGGGACTGGGGCCAACGTCCTGACTTTC.

V gene TRBV11-2 combines with J gene TRBJ1-4; a possible D gene is TRBD1 (6 bases). Trimming removed 0 bases from V and 6 bases from J, with 17 bases in between. The CDR3 length is 17 residues. Per the germline V gene, CDR1 is SGHAT and CDR2 is FQNNGV. This CDR3 reads CASSLDQTRAGDEKLFF. The DNA of the CDR3 is TGTGCCAGCAGCTTAGATCAGACCAGGGCAGGGGATGAAAAACTGTTTTTT. Using reference TRBV11-2 and TRBJ1-4 for the parts outside the CDR3, the full variable domain is EAGVAQSPRYKIIEKRQSVAFWCNPISGHATLYWYQQILGQGPKLLIQFQNNGVVDDSQLPKDRFSAERLKGVDSTLKIQPAKLEDSAVYLCASSLDQTRAGDEKLFFGSGTQLSVL.

This clone appeared once. The chain joins TRBV2 to TRBJ1-1, with D possibly being TRBD1 (6 bases). CDR1 and CDR2 from the germline V gene are SNHLY and FYNNEI. The ends were cut back, 1 base at V and 11 bases at J, with 8 bases in the middle. This CDR3 region has 11 residues. CDR3 residues: CASSEDRVAFF. DNA of the CDR3: TGTGCCAGCAGTGAAGACAGGGTGGCTTTCTTT.

The chain couples TRBV11-1 to TRBJ2-5; no reliable D call. The V gene lost 3 bases and the J gene lost 5 bases, with 7 bases spanning the gap. This CDR3 comprises 12 residues. Germline-derived CDR1 and CDR2 are SGHAT and FQDESV (reference sequence). CDR3 DNA: TGTGCCAGCAGCTTTTTCGGTGAGACCCAGTACTTC. It yields the protein CASSFFGETQYF.

DNA of the CDR3: TGCGCCAGCAGCACATCGACTAGCGGGGGCACAGATACGCAGTATTTT. As protein: CASSTSTSGGTDTQYF. The chain couples TRBV5-1 to TRBJ2-3, with 11 bases fitting TRBD2. There are 16 residues in the CDR3. The germline V gene encodes CDR1 SGHRS and CDR2 YFSETQ. The junction had 5 bases not matched to a gene; V was cut back by 4 bases and J by 1 base.

The genes are TRBV28 and TRBJ1-5, with no clear D. CDR1 and CDR2 from the germline V gene are MDHEN and SYDVKM. This CDR3 comprises 15 residues. V was cut by 4 bases and J by 5 bases, with 15 bases left in between. The CDR3 here is CASSSVLGSYQPQHF. CDR3 in DNA: TGTGCCAGCAGTTCCGTTCTAGGATCCTATCAGCCCCAGCATTTT.

This clone was observed once. The gene calls are TRBV27 and TRBJ2-1, with D tentatively TRBD1 (5 bases). Germline V gene lookup returns CDR1 MNHEY and CDR2 SMNVEV (reference sequence). The CDR3 length is 13 residues. Trimming removed 1 base from V and 5 bases from J, with 6 bases in between. The CDR3 DNA is TGTGCCAGCAGTTTATTAGGGGACAATGAGCAGTTCTTC. Protein: CASSLLGDNEQFF.

The chain has TRBV21-1 and TRBJ2-5; TRBD2 is taken as the D call from the table, unchecked against the DNA. TRBV21-1 is a pseudogene locus. This CDR3 comprises 11 residues. CDR3 bases: TGTGCCAGCAGCAAGAGTACCGGAGAGTACTTC. The encoded protein is CASSKSTGEYF.

The chain couples TRBV24-1 to TRBJ2-5; the D gene is possibly TRBD2 (6 bases). Trimming shortened V by 7 bases and J by 4 bases, and 12 bases separated the two germline ends. CDR1 is KGHDR and CDR2 is SFDVKD in the germline V gene. This CDR3 is built from 13 residues. Here the CDR3 DNA reads TGTGCCACCAGCCTCCGGGGGTCAGAGACCCAGTACTTC. Translation gives CATSLRGSETQYF.

The V call is TRBV5-1, the J call TRBJ2-1; 9 bases agree with TRBD1. Germline CDR1 reads SGHRS; CDR2 reads YFSETQ. CDR3 length equals 15 residues. The V gene end was trimmed by 6 bases and the J gene end by 5 bases; junction bases not matched to a gene: 9. In DNA form, the CDR3 reads TGCGCCAGCAATCCCGGGACAGGGTTTAACAATGAGCAGTTCTTC. It is translated as CASNPGTGFNNEQFF. The full variable domain, completed using reference TRBV5-1 and TRBJ2-1, is KAGVTQTPRYLIKTRGQQVTLSCSPISGHRSVSWYQQTPGQGLQFLFEYFSETQRNKGNFPGRFSGRQFSNSRSEMNVSTLELGDSALYLCASNPGTGFNNEQFFGPGTRLTVL.